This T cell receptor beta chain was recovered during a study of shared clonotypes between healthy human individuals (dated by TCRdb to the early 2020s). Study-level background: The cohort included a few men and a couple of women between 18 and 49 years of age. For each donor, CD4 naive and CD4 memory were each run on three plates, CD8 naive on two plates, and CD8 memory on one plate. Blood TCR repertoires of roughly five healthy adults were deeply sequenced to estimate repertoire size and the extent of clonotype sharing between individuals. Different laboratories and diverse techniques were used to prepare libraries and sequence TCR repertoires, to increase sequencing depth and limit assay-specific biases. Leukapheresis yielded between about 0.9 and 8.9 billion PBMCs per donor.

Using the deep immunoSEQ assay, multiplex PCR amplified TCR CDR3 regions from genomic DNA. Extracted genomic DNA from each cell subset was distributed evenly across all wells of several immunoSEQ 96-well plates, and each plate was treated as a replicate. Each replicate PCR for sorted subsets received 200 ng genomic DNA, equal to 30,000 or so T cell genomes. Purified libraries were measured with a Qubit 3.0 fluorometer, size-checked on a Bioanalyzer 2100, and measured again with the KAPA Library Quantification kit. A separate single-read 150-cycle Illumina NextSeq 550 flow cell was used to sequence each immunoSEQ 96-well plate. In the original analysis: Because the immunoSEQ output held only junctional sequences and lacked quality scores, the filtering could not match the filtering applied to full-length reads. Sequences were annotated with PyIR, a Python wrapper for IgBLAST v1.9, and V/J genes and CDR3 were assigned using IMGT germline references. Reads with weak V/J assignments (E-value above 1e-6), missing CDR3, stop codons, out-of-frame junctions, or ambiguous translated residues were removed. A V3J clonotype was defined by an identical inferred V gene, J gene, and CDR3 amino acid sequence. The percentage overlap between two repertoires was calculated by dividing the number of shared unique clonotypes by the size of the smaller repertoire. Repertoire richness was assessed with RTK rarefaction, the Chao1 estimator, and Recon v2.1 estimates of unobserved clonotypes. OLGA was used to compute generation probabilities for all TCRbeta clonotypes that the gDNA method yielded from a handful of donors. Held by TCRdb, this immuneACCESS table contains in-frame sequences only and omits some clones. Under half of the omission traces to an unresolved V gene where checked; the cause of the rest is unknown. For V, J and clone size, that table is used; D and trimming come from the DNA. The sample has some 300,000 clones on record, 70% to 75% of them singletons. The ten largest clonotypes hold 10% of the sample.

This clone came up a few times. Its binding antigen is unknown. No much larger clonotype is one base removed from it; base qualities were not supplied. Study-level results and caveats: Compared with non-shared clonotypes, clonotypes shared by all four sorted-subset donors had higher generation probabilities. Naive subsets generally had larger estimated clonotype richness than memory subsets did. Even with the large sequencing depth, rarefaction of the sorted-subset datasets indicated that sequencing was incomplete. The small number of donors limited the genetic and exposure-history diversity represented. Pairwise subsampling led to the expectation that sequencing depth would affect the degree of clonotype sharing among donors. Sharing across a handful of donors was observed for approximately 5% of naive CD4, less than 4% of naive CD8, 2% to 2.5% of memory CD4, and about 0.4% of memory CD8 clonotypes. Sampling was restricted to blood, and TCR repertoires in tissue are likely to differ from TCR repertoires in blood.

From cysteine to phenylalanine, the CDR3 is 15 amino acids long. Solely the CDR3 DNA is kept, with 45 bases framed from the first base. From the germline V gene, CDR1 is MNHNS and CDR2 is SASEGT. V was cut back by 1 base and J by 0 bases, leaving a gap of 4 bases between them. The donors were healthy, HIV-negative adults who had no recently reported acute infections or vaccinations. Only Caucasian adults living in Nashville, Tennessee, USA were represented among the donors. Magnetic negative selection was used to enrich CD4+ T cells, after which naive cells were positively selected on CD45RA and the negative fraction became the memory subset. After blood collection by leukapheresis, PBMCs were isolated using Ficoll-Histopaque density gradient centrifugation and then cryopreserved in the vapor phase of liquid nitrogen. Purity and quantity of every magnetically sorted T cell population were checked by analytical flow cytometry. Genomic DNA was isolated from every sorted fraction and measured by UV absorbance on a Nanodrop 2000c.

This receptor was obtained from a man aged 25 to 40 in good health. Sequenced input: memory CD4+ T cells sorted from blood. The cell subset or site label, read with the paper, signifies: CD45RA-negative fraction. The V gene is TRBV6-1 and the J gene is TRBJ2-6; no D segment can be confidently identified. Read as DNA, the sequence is TGTGCCAGCAGTGAAGGGGACTCTGGGGCCAACGTCCTGACTTTC. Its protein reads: CASSEGDSGANVLTF.